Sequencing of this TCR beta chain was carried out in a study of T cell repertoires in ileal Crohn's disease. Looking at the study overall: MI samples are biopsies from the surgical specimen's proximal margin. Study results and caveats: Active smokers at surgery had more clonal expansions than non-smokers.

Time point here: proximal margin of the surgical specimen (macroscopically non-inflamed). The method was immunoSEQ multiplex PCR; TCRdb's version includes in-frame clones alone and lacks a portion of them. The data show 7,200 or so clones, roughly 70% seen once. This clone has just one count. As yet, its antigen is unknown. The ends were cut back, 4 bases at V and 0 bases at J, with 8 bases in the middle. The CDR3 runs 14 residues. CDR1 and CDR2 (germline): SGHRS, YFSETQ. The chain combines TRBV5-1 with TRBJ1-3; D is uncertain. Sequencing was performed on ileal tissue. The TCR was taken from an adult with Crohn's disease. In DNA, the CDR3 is TGCGCCAGCAGCCTATCGGTCTCTGGAAACACCATATATTTT. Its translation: CASSLSVSGNTIYF.